The 9 T cell receptor beta chains in this list originate from one sample, sequenced in a study of blood T cell repertoires in COVID-19. TCRdb keeps only in-frame clones here, not all; method: immunoSEQ multiplex PCR. The top ten clones hold around 2.9% of a sample with roughly 87,000 clones, about 85% of them seen once. The sequenced sample was peripheral blood. The receptors originated from a woman over 75 with COVID-19, enrolled during active disease.

In DNA, the CDR3 is TGTGCCAGCAGTTTAAATGGAGCGGCAGATACGCAGTATTTT. Its protein product is CASSLNGAADTQYF. The rearrangement uses TRBV27 and TRBJ2-3, with D possibly being TRBD2 (5 bases). The germline V gene encodes CDR1 MNHEY and CDR2 SMNVEV (reference sequence). The length of the CDR3 is 14 residues. V lost 2 bases and J 4 bases, leaving 10 bases between the germline ends.

This chain joins TRBV2 and TRBJ2-2; TRBD1 might be the D (6 bases). Trimming stripped 6 bases from V and 5 bases from J, with 13 bases between. The CDR3 consists of 14 residues. The germline CDR1 and CDR2 sequences are SNHLY and FYNNEI. The CDR3 loop reads CASRRQGNTGELFF. The DNA for the CDR3 is TGTGCCAGCAGGCGGCAGGGGAATACCGGGGAGCTGTTTTTT.

The rearrangement links TRBV7-3 to TRBJ1-2, with TRBD1 matching 9 bases. CDR1 is SGHTA, CDR2 FQGTGA, per germline. The trim removed 0 bases at V and 4 bases at J, leaving 3 bases unmatched. The CDR3 totals 15 residues. CDR3 sequence reads: CASSLTPGQGYGYTF. The CDR3 DNA follows: TGTGCCAGCAGCTTAACGCCGGGACAGGGCTATGGCTACACCTTC.

This chain uses TRBV18 with TRBJ1-4, with TRBD1 identical over 9 bases. Per the germline V gene, CDR1 is KGHSH and CDR2 is LQKENI. The CDR3 spans 13 residues. Trimming removed 5 bases from V and 8 bases from J; junction bases left unmatched: 3. Here the CDR3 DNA reads TGTGCCAGCTCAGGACAGGGGCGCGAAAAACTGTTTTTT. Translated, it gives CASSGQGREKLFF.

The chain carries TRBV18 and TRBJ2-5; TRBD1 might be the D (6 bases). Deletions cut 5 bases from V and 7 bases from J, with 17 bases between. This CDR3 contains 14 residues. In germline, CDR1 is KGHSH, CDR2 LQKENI. CDR3 residues: CASSTVQGPATQYF. The CDR3 region has the DNA TGTGCCAGCTCAACAGTACAGGGACCCGCGACCCAGTACTTC.

The chain is built from TRBV2 and TRBJ1-2; 7 bases map to TRBD1. The CDR3 has 12 residues. CDR1 and CDR2 from the germline V gene are SNHLY and FYNNEI. Unmatched junction bases numbered 0, after V lost 5 bases and J lost 3 bases. The chain's CDR3 is CASSQGDYGYTF. As DNA, the CDR3 is TGTGCCAGCAGTCAGGGGGACTATGGCTACACCTTC.

The genes are TRBV19 and TRBJ2-5; TRBD1 matches 9 bases. This CDR3 region has 16 residues. With V trimmed by 5 bases and J by 1 base, 8 bases remained unmatched. The germline V gene encodes CDR1 LNHDA and CDR2 SQIVND (reference sequence). CDR3: CASSPRGQGLQETQYF. The CDR3 DNA follows: TGTGCCAGTAGTCCGCGGGGACAGGGCCTCCAAGAGACCCAGTACTTC.

The rearrangement uses TRBV5-1 and TRBJ2-2, with D unresolved. V lost 4 bases to trimming and J lost 7 bases, with 5 bases between them. CDR1 is SGHRS, CDR2 YFSETQ, per germline. The CDR3 consists of 11 residues. Here the CDR3 reads CASSSYGELFF. In DNA, the CDR3 is TGCGCCAGCAGCAGCTACGGGGAGCTGTTTTTT.

The chain is built from TRBV10-3 and TRBJ1-5; D possibly corresponds to TRBD1 (5 bases). Germline assignment: CDR1 ENHRY and CDR2 SYGVKD. The CDR3 length is 17 residues. V was shortened by 2 bases and J by 2 bases, with 16 bases between the two germline ends. The CDR3 DNA reads TGTGCCATCAGTGAGAGTACGGGTCTACAGGGCAATCAGCCCCAGCATTTT. Protein: CAISESTGLQGNQPQHF.